This TCR beta chain was recovered during a study of shared T cell receptors in the human thymus. The table lists this clone with a few counts. Trimming stripped 1 base from V and 2 bases from J, with 20 bases between. CDR3 length: 18 residues. Per the germline V gene, CDR1 is MGHRA and CDR2 is YSYEKL. Sequencing used immunoSEQ multiplex PCR; TCRdb keeps in-frame clones, though not all of them. The sample contains 550,000 to 800,000 clones, over 75% of which appear only once. This sample also belongs to another study, concerning human thymus T cells. As that study records: From resections taken during corrective heart surgery, the thymus tissue was obtained. In thymic and blood repertoires alike, V and J usage looked biased.

This chain uses TRBV4-1 with TRBJ1-1, with D possibly matching TRBD1 (5 bases). The sequence was collected from a girl in the first two years of life with a congenital heart defect. Sequenced: thymocytes. CDR3 region: CASSQVDRGPGGNTEAFF. CDR3 DNA sequence: TGCGCCAGCAGCCAAGTGGACCGGGGACCGGGGGGAAACACTGAAGCTTTCTTT.